This T cell receptor (beta chain) emerged from a study of blood T cells in healthy people across ages. It was with a sample-barcoded 5' primer and a J-beta primer mix that a second PCR of about 6 to 12 cycles was run. A single record per CDR3 protein comes from TCRdb applying MiXCR to the 5' RACE reads. This table holds approximately 900,000 distinct CDR3 sequences, roughly 48% found once. The CDR3 loop spans 15 amino acids. V was cut by 4 bases and J by 1 base, with 13 bases left in between. Germline loops: CDR1 SGHRS, CDR2 YFSETQ. The sample consisted of blood. The J gene is TRBJ2-3, the V gene TRBV5-1, with D hard to call. The clonotype was recovered from a man aged 25 to 40 in good health. CDR3 in amino acids: CASSGPDSGTDTQYF. The CDR3 bases are TGCGCCAGCAGCGGACCCGACTCCGGCACAGATACGCAGTATTTT. Full variable domain (rest looked up from reference TRBV5-1 and TRBJ2-3): KAGVTQTPRYLIKTRGQQVTLSCSPISGHRSVSWYQQTPGQGLQFLFEYFSETQRNKGNFPGRFSGRQFSNSRSEMNVSTLELGDSALYLCASSGPDSGTDTQYFGPGTRLTVL.